The 5 T cell receptor beta chains below all came from one sample that was sequenced in a study of cytomegalovirus exposure and HLA in healthy donors. PCR was performed using 60 Vbeta and 13 Jbeta primers. The data were produced by immunoSEQ multiplex PCR, yet TCRdb's version contains in-frame clones alone and is incomplete. The sample has around 120,000 clones, 75% to 90% seen once; the top ten hold 4%. The sequenced sample was PBMCs. The receptors shown here come from a woman in her thirties or forties in good health and CMV-seronegative.

V and J are TRBV27 and TRBJ1-5; 8 bases map to TRBD1. This CDR3 has 15 residues. Germline V gene sequence: CDR1 MNHEY, CDR2 SMNVEV (reference sequence). Trimming removed 8 bases from V and 0 bases from J; junction bases left unmatched: 6. This CDR3 reads CASRTGRYSNQPQHF. CDR3 coding DNA: TGTGCCAGCCGGACAGGGCGATATAGCAATCAGCCCCAGCATTTT.

This clone was counted a few times. The J gene is TRBJ2-7, the V gene TRBV15, with 9 nucleotides matching TRBD1. The J segment lost 5 bases and the V segment lost 4 bases, leaving 6 bases of the junction unmatched. The CDR3 consists of 14 residues. CDR1 is LNHNV and CDR2 is YYDKDF in the germline V gene (reference sequence). As DNA, the CDR3 is TGTGCCACCAGCAATCGGGACAGGGCCAACGAGCAGTACTTC. This translates into CATSNRDRANEQYF.

This chain joins TRBV7-8 and TRBJ2-7; 9 nucleotides agree with TRBD1. This CDR3 has 15 residues. Germline V CDR1 and CDR2: SGHVS, FQNEAQ. V lost 5 bases and J lost 2; bases outside the gene matches: 7. Here the CDR3 reads CASSPPQGAPYEQYF. The CDR3, as DNA: TGTGCCAGCAGCCCGCCACAGGGGGCCCCCTACGAGCAGTACTTC. The full variable domain, with the rest looked up from reference TRBV7-8 and TRBJ2-7, is GAGVSQSPRYKVAKRGQDVALRCDPISGHVSLFWYQQALGQGPEFLTYFQNEAQLDKSGLPSDRFFAERPEGSVSTLKIQRTQQEDSAVYLCASSPPQGAPYEQYFGPGTRLTVT.

This chain connects TRBV19 to TRBJ2-2, with unresolved D. Germline CDR1 and CDR2: LNHDA and SQIVND (reference sequence). V was trimmed by 9 bases and J by 7 bases, leaving 12 bases between them. The length of the CDR3 is 12 residues. CDR3 DNA: TGTGCCAGCACTCCGGGTATCGGGGAGCTGTTTTTT. Encoded protein: CASTPGIGELFF.

This clone has a single count. The chain has TRBV2 and TRBJ1-6, with D unclear. The CDR3 has 16 residues. V gave up 7 bases and J gave up 7 bases, with 20 bases separating them. CDR1 SNHLY and CDR2 FYNNEI come from the germline V gene. CDR3 amino acids: CASTKFGLMGNSPLHF. The CDR3 coding sequence is TGTGCCAGCACCAAATTTGGACTCATGGGGAATTCACCCCTCCACTTT.